These 16 T cell receptor beta chains originate from one sample sequenced in a study of T cell responses to AZD1222 COVID-19 vaccine. Profiled with immunoSEQ multiplex PCR; TCRdb holds only in-frame clones, not every one. The table lists 130,000 or so clones, approximately 82% of them singletons, with around 27% in the top ten. This specimen was peripheral blood, taken 28 days after the second AZD1222 dose. Receptors were obtained from an adult who received the AZD1222 COVID-19 vaccine.

The chain links TRBV7-2 to TRBJ1-6; the D gene is possibly TRBD1 (6 bases). Germline-derived CDR1 and CDR2 are SGHTA and FQGNSA. The CDR3 is 18 amino acids. V lost 5 bases and J 0 bases, leaving 17 bases between the germline ends. The CDR3 sequence is CASSEPARGFSYNSPLHF. The CDR3 DNA sequence: TGTGCCAGCAGCGAGCCCGCCAGGGGCTTCTCCTATAATTCACCCCTCCACTTT.

The chain is built from TRBV15 and TRBJ2-3; TRBD2 agrees at 7 bases. The trim removed 5 bases at V and 3 bases at J, leaving 8 bases unmatched. The CDR3 runs 15 residues. Germline assignment: CDR1 LNHNV and CDR2 YYDKDF (reference sequence). In nucleotides, the CDR3 is TGTGCCACCAGCCCTTGGACTAGTGGTACAGATACGCAGTATTTT. Translated, it gives CATSPWTSGTDTQYF.

The chain links TRBV19 to TRBJ1-3; D call uncertain. This CDR3 contains 15 residues. Trimming took 9 bases from V and 0 from J, leaving 15 bases between them. Per the germline V gene, CDR1 is LNHDA and CDR2 is SQIVND (reference sequence). The CDR3 spells CASTPGQNSGNTIYF. CDR3 nucleotide sequence: TGTGCCAGCACTCCCGGGCAGAACTCTGGAAACACCATATATTTT.

This clone came up once. The J gene is TRBJ2-1, the V gene TRBV6-2 or TRBV6-3; D is perhaps TRBD1 (6 bases). The CDR3 spans 21 residues. Trimming stripped 2 bases from V and 0 bases from J, with 26 bases between. Germline CDR1 is MNHEY and CDR2 is SVGEGT. CDR3 nucleotide sequence: TGTGCCAGCAGTTACGCTGTGGGGACACCTATGCCCAAAAGCTCCTACAATGAGCAGTTCTTC. Protein product: CASSYAVGTPMPKSSYNEQFF.

The chain employs TRBV30 and TRBJ1-2, with 12 bases aligning to TRBD1. The V gene end was trimmed by 3 bases and the J gene end by 8 bases; junction bases not matched to a gene: 16. Germline CDR1 and CDR2: GTSNPN and SVGIG (reference sequence). The CDR3 extends over 17 amino acids. The DNA of the CDR3 is TGTGCCTGGAGCAAAGGACCGGGACAGGGGGCAACGAGGGGCTACACCTTC. It codes for CAWSKGPGQGATRGYTF.

The chain recombines TRBV5-1 with TRBJ2-7, with 7 bases lining up with TRBD1. Trimming cost V 3 bases and J 3 bases; bases outside gene matches: 6. The CDR3 has 14 amino acids. CDR1 and CDR2 from the germline V gene are SGHRS and YFSETQ. CDR3 loop: CASSWTGQVYEQYF. Written as DNA, the CDR3 is TGCGCCAGCAGCTGGACAGGACAGGTCTACGAGCAGTACTTC.

The chain joins TRBV4-3 to TRBJ1-4; D perhaps matches TRBD1 (5 bases). The V end lost 3 bases, the J end lost 0 bases, and 11 bases lay between the germline ends. Per germline, CDR1 LGHNA and CDR2 YSLEER. The CDR3 contains 16 residues. The CDR3 loop is CASSQGRGTTNEKLFF. CDR3 sequence (DNA): TGCGCCAGCAGCCAGGGGCGGGGAACAACTAATGAAAAACTGTTTTTT.

This chain joins TRBV9 and TRBJ1-4, with D possibly being TRBD1 (6 bases). This CDR3 spans 14 amino acids. Trimming pared 0 bases from V and 6 bases from J, leaving 9 bases between. Germline V gene data show CDR1 as SGDLS and CDR2 as YYNGEE. The CDR3 region is CASSVDREHEKLFF. For the CDR3, the DNA is TGTGCCAGCAGCGTAGACAGGGAGCATGAAAAACTGTTTTTT.

This chain uses TRBV5-4 with TRBJ2-7; weak D call: TRBD2 (6 bases). Looked up from germline, CDR1 is SGHNT and CDR2 is YYREEE (reference sequence). This CDR3 is built from 14 residues. The V gene lost 2 bases and the J gene lost 7 bases, with 16 bases spanning the gap. The CDR3 DNA reads TGTGCCAGCAGCTTTTCACGGGGGTCGGGGGAGCAGTACTTC. It translates to CASSFSRGSGEQYF.

This clone is a singleton in its sample. The chain uses TRBV6-5 and TRBJ1-4; weak D call: TRBD1 (5 bases). Germline CDR1 and CDR2: MNHEY and SVGAGI. Trimming removed 0 bases from V and 11 bases from J, with 10 bases in between. CDR3 length: 13 amino acids. The DNA for the CDR3 is TGTGCCAGCAGTTACTCGGCAGGGTATAAACTGTTTTTT. Protein sequence: CASSYSAGYKLFF.

The V call is TRBV11-2, the J call TRBJ2-1; a weak D match, TRBD1 (6 bases). V lost 4 bases and J 0 bases, leaving 13 bases between the germline ends. The CDR3 totals 16 residues. Per the germline V gene, CDR1 is SGHAT and CDR2 is FQNNGV. The CDR3 DNA reads as TGTGCCAGCAGCTCACAGGGCCTTACCTCCTACAATGAGCAGTTCTTC. It yields the protein CASSSQGLTSYNEQFF.

This clone occurred many times. The rearrangement uses TRBV14 and TRBJ2-7; no definite D call. CDR1 and CDR2 (germline): SGHDN, FVKESK. The V and J ends lost 4 bases and 4 bases respectively, with 11 bases between them. The CDR3 is 13 residues long. The CDR3 loop is CASSPGPLYEQYF. The CDR3 region has the DNA TGTGCCAGCAGCCCCGGACCCTTGTACGAGCAGTACTTC.

The rearrangement uses TRBV25-1 and TRBJ2-1; no clear D. The germline V gene has CDR1 MGHDK and CDR2 SYGVNS. The CDR3 covers 12 residues. Trimming cost V 5 bases and J 6 bases, with 8 bases left between them. In DNA form, the CDR3 reads TGTGCCAGCAGTTTGGGATCCAATGAGCAGTTCTTC. Translating it yields CASSLGSNEQFF.

The chain carries TRBV29-1 and TRBJ2-7; 7 bases fit TRBD2. The CDR3 is 14 amino acids. CDR1 is SQVTM and CDR2 is ANQGSEA in the germline V gene. V gave up 7 bases and J gave up 7 bases; unmatched junction bases: 16. CDR3 protein: CSGGSSGGDGEQYF. The CDR3 nucleotides read TGCAGCGGAGGTTCCTCGGGGGGAGACGGTGAGCAGTACTTC.

This clone was found once. The CDR3 bases are TGTGCCAGCAGCCAAGCGGCTAGCGGAAACACCGGGGAGCTGTTTTTT. Translation gives CASSQAASGNTGELFF. The chain employs TRBV3-1 (or the pseudogene TRBV3-2) and TRBJ2-2, with TRBD2 matching over 7 bases. This CDR3 comprises 16 residues. V was pared by 1 base and J by 2 bases, with 4 bases of the junction left unmatched. Germline V lookup: CDR1 LGHDT, CDR2 YNNKEL (reference sequence).

The table lists this clone with a few counts. This chain links TRBV7-9 with TRBJ2-7, with 7 bases that match TRBD1. The J segment lost 5 bases and the V segment lost 10 bases, leaving 11 bases of the junction unmatched. The CDR3 length is 13 residues. Germline CDR1 reads SEHNR; CDR2 reads FQNEAQ (reference sequence). CDR3 DNA sequence: TGTGCCACGGCGGACAGGAGGAAGGACGAGCAGTACTTC. The encoded protein is CATADRRKDEQYF.